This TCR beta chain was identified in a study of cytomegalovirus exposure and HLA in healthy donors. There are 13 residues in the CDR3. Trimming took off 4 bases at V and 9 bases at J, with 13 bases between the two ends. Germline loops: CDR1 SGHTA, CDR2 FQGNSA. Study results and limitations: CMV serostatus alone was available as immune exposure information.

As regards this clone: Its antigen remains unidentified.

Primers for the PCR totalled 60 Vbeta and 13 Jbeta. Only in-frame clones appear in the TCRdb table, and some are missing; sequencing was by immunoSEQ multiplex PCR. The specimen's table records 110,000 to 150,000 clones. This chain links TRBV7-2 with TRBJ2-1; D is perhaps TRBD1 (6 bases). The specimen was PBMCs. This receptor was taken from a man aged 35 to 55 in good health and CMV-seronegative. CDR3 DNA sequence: TGTGCCAGCAGCTCATTTCCAGGGGTTGAGCAGTTCTTC. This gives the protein CASSSFPGVEQFF.